This entry lists 26 T cell receptor beta chains sequenced from one sample in a study of blood T cell repertoires in COVID-19. Generated by immunoSEQ multiplex PCR, the TCRdb table keeps only in-frame clones and is missing some. Of around 450,000 clones in the sample, around 89% are singletons; the top ten hold around 4.4%. The sequenced sample was peripheral blood. The receptors stem from a woman in her twenties or thirties with acute or convalescent COVID-19.

The V gene is TRBV5-1, the J gene TRBJ1-5; D remains ambiguous. The CDR3 sequence is 15 residues long. V was pared by 0 bases and J by 1 base, with 8 bases between. CDR1 and CDR2 (germline): SGHRS, YFSETQ. The CDR3 region has the DNA TGCGCCAGCAGCTTGGAGGGAGAGAGCAATCAGCCCCAGCATTTT. Translation gives CASSLEGESNQPQHF.

This clone has just one count. This chain connects TRBV5-6 to TRBJ2-4, with TRBD1 matching 8 bases. Looked up from germline, CDR1 is SGHDT and CDR2 is YYEEEE. V lost 3 bases to trimming and J lost 4 bases; unmatched junction nucleotides: 3. CDR3 length: 14 residues. The CDR3: CASSSGTGKNIQYF. CDR3 nucleotides: TGTGCCAGCAGCTCCGGGACAGGAAAAAACATTCAGTACTTC.

The chain combines TRBV5-5 with TRBJ2-2; a weak D match, TRBD2 (6 bases). The CDR3 has 14 amino acids. Trimming pared 4 bases from V and 3 bases from J, leaving 10 bases between. Germline V gene sequence: CDR1 SGHKS, CDR2 YYEKEE (reference sequence). This chain's CDR3 is CASSGGFDTGELFF. In DNA, the CDR3 is TGTGCCAGCAGCGGGGGGTTCGACACCGGGGAGCTGTTTTTT.

The chain employs TRBV6-1 and TRBJ2-2, with TRBD1 matching 10 bases. The V and J ends lost 6 bases and 7 bases, in that order; junction bases with no gene match: 8. Germline loops: CDR1 MNHNS, CDR2 SASEGT. The length of the CDR3 is 15 residues. The CDR3 region has the DNA TGTGCCAGCAGCTCCGGGACAGGGGTAGGCGGGGAGCTGTTTTTT. It encodes CASSSGTGVGGELFF.

The chain recombines TRBV6-1 with TRBJ2-1; TRBD2 is a possible D gene (5 bases). CDR3 length: 12 residues. The germline V and J ends were trimmed by 2 bases and 12 bases, with 11 bases remaining between them. Germline V gene data show CDR1 as MNHNS and CDR2 as SASEGT. The CDR3 nucleotides read TGTGCCAGCAGTGAACGGGTGGCGGGGCAGTTCTTC. Its translation is CASSERVAGQFF.

The gene calls are TRBV15 and TRBJ2-1, with D unresolved. This CDR3 has 12 residues. Germline values: CDR1 LNHNV, CDR2 YYDKDF (reference sequence). V was pared by 0 bases and J by 8 bases, with 5 bases between. CDR3 in amino acids: CATSRDPDEQFF. The CDR3 DNA reads TGTGCCACCAGCAGAGATCCCGATGAGCAGTTCTTC.

The rearrangement uses TRBV6-5 and TRBJ2-7; 9 bases map to TRBD1. This CDR3 spans 14 amino acids. With V trimmed by 9 bases and J by 7 bases, 13 bases remained unmatched. Germline lookup yields CDR1 MNHEY and CDR2 SVGAGI. In DNA form, the CDR3 reads TGTGCCAGTCTACAGGGGGCCGGCACTCGGGAGCAGTACTTC. This sequence encodes CASLQGAGTREQYF.

The V gene is TRBV10-1, the J gene TRBJ1-4; no reliable D call. The CDR3 consists of 11 residues. Germline V gives CDR1 WNHNN, CDR2 SYGVQD (reference sequence). Trimming left V 6 bases short and J 8 bases short, with 7 bases between. The chain's CDR3 is CASRASEKLFF. The CDR3 DNA reads as TGCGCCAGCAGGGCCTCAGAAAAACTGTTTTTT.

The gene calls are TRBV29-1 and TRBJ2-3, with D tentatively TRBD2 (6 bases). This CDR3 region has 16 residues. Germline lookup yields CDR1 SQVTM and CDR2 ANQGSEA. The ends were cut back, 7 bases at V and 4 bases at J, with 24 bases in the middle. The CDR3 DNA reads TGCAGCGCCCCCCCGCCGGGACTGCTCGTCCCAGATACGCAGTATTTT. Protein sequence: CSAPPPGLLVPDTQYF.

The chain recombines TRBV24-1 with TRBJ2-2, with 7 bases that match TRBD2. Trimming cost V 3 bases and J 7 bases; bases outside gene matches: 4. Per germline, CDR1 KGHDR and CDR2 SFDVKD. CDR3 size: 14 residues. This CDR3 is CATSDAGRVGELFF. The CDR3 region has the DNA TGTGCCACCAGTGATGCAGGGAGGGTCGGGGAGCTGTTTTTT.

This clone was observed once. The rearrangement uses TRBV5-6 and TRBJ1-2; 7 bases align to TRBD1. V lost 0 bases and J lost 5; bases outside the gene matches: 7. CDR1 is SGHDT, CDR2 YYEEEE, per germline. The CDR3 loop spans 15 amino acids. The CDR3 sequence is CASSLVVGGEYGYTF. The CDR3 coding sequence is TGTGCCAGCAGCTTGGTGGTAGGGGGCGAATATGGCTACACCTTC.

V is TRBV3-1 (or the pseudogene TRBV3-2) and J is TRBJ2-5; 9 bases match TRBD2. In germline, CDR1 is LGHDT, CDR2 YNNKEL (reference sequence). The CDR3 loop spans 16 amino acids. Losses at the gene ends were 2 bases for V and 2 bases for J; bases not matched to a gene: 6. This chain's CDR3 is CASSQLKLAGQETQYF. DNA of the CDR3: TGTGCCAGCAGCCAACTGAAGCTAGCGGGGCAAGAGACCCAGTACTTC.

The chain uses TRBV14 and TRBJ2-7; possibly TRBD2 for D (6 bases). V gave up 4 bases and J gave up 3 bases, with 16 bases separating them. CDR1 is SGHDN and CDR2 is FVKESK in the germline V gene. The CDR3 loop spans 15 amino acids. DNA for the CDR3: TGTGCCAGCAGCCCCTCTAGGGAGGCCTACTACGAGCAGTACTTC. It specifies CASSPSREAYYEQYF.

The genes are TRBV6-6 and TRBJ2-2; 7 bases map to TRBD1. Germline-derived CDR1 and CDR2 are MNHNY and SVGAGI (reference sequence). CDR3 length: 14 amino acids. The V and J ends lost 4 bases and 7 bases, in that order; junction bases with no gene match: 6. The CDR3 DNA follows: TGTGCCAGCAGTTTTGACAGGGTCATCGGGGAGCTGTTTTTT. Translating it yields CASSFDRVIGELFF.

The rearrangement links TRBV4-2 to TRBJ1-4; 7 bases line up with TRBD1. Germline lookup yields CDR1 LGHNA and CDR2 YNFKEQ. The CDR3 is 14 residues long. The junction had 3 bases not matched to a gene; V was cut back by 4 bases and J by 4 bases. DNA for the CDR3: TGTGCCAGCAGCCCGACAGGGAATAATGAAAAACTGTTTTTT. Amino acids: CASSPTGNNEKLFF.

The chain employs TRBV11-2 and TRBJ2-3; D is possibly TRBD2 (6 bases). Germline CDR1 and CDR2: SGHAT and FQNNGV. This CDR3 region has 14 residues. V was clipped by 3 bases and J by 4 bases, with 11 bases between them. The CDR3 here is CASSFGGEADTQYF. The DNA of the CDR3 is TGTGCCAGCAGCTTTGGAGGGGAAGCAGATACGCAGTATTTT.

The chain carries TRBV11-3 and TRBJ2-1, with D tentatively TRBD2 (5 bases). The CDR3 length is 16 residues. Germline CDR1 is SGHNT and CDR2 is YENEEA. The V gene lost 5 bases and the J gene lost 4 bases, with 18 bases spanning the gap. The DNA for the CDR3 is TGTGCCAGCAGCCCTAACTTCCTAGCCGGGTACAATGAGCAGTTCTTC. As protein: CASSPNFLAGYNEQFF.

The chain joins TRBV4-1 to TRBJ2-5; TRBD2 agrees at 11 bases. V lost 4 bases to trimming and J lost 0 bases; unmatched junction nucleotides: 4. The V gene's germline CDR1 is MGHRA and CDR2 YSYEKL. This CDR3 has 16 residues. The CDR3 is CASSRATSGNQETQYF. In DNA, the CDR3 is TGCGCCAGCAGCCGAGCGACTAGCGGGAACCAAGAGACCCAGTACTTC.

This clone was observed once. The V and J genes are TRBV5-1 and TRBJ1-1, with D perhaps TRBD1 (6 bases). Per germline, CDR1 SGHRS and CDR2 YFSETQ. V was pared by 0 bases and J by 5 bases, with 11 bases between. This CDR3 comprises 14 residues. The chain's CDR3 is CASSLDTGLTEAFF. CDR3 in DNA: TGCGCCAGCAGCTTGGATACAGGGCTTACTGAAGCTTTCTTT. The full variable domain, its missing parts supplied by reference TRBV5-1 and TRBJ1-1, is KAGVTQTPRYLIKTRGQQVTLSCSPISGHRSVSWYQQTPGQGLQFLFEYFSETQRNKGNFPGRFSGRQFSNSRSEMNVSTLELGDSALYLCASSLDTGLTEAFFGQGTRLTVV.

The count of this clone is one. This chain links TRBV3-1 (or the pseudogene TRBV3-2) with TRBJ2-2; 7 bases line up with TRBD1. CDR3 size: 15 residues. The V segment lost 1 base and the J segment 8 bases; nucleotides outside the gene matches: 7. Germline lookup yields CDR1 LGHDT and CDR2 YNNKEL (reference sequence). The CDR3 region has the DNA TGTGCCAGCAGCCAAGGAGACAGGGTCATTGGGGAGCTGTTTTTT. Translation: CASSQGDRVIGELFF.

In the case of this clone: This sample also contains other DNA sequences that code for the same CDR3. The chain joins TRBV2 to TRBJ2-3; 9 bases fit TRBD2. The germline V gene has CDR1 SNHLY and CDR2 FYNNEI. The CDR3 totals 16 residues. V lost 0 bases and J lost 3; bases outside the gene matches: 4. CDR3 in amino acids: CASSEALAGGTDTQYF. The CDR3, as DNA: TGTGCCAGCAGTGAAGCTCTTGCGGGGGGGACAGATACGCAGTATTTT. Full variable domain (rest looked up from reference TRBV2 and TRBJ2-3): EPEVTQTPSHQVTQMGQEVILRCVPISNHLYFYWYRQILGQKVEFLVSFYNNEISEKSEIFDDQFSVERPDGSNFTLKIRSTKLEDSAMYFCASSEALAGGTDTQYFGPGTRLTVL.

There are a few counts of this clone. The chain joins TRBV7-8 to TRBJ1-1, with 11 bases fitting TRBD1. Germline V gene sequence: CDR1 SGHVS, CDR2 FQNEAQ. With 1 base clipped from V and 10 bases from J, the junction kept 5 bases outside the gene matches. This CDR3 comprises 14 residues. The CDR3 is CASSLGDRGLAAFF. DNA of the CDR3: TGTGCCAGCAGCTTAGGGGACAGGGGGTTGGCAGCTTTCTTT. The full variable domain, with the rest looked up from reference TRBV7-8 and TRBJ1-1, is GAGVSQSPRYKVAKRGQDVALRCDPISGHVSLFWYQQALGQGPEFLTYFQNEAQLDKSGLPSDRFFAERPEGSVSTLKIQRTQQEDSAVYLCASSLGDRGLAAFFGQGTRLTVV.

The chain links TRBV7-8 to TRBJ2-3; maybe TRBD2 (5 bases). Looked up from germline, CDR1 is SGHVS and CDR2 is FQNEAQ. This CDR3 is 14 amino acids long. V was trimmed by 1 base and J by 6 bases, leaving 11 bases between them. Here the CDR3 DNA reads TGTGCCAGCAGCTTAGATGGGAGTGGGGATACGCAGTATTTT. This codes for CASSLDGSGDTQYF. Drawing the rest from reference TRBV7-8 and TRBJ2-3, the complete variable domain is GAGVSQSPRYKVAKRGQDVALRCDPISGHVSLFWYQQALGQGPEFLTYFQNEAQLDKSGLPSDRFFAERPEGSVSTLKIQRTQQEDSAVYLCASSLDGSGDTQYFGPGTRLTVL.

The rearrangement joins TRBV28 to TRBJ1-5; D possibly corresponds to TRBD1 (6 bases). Germline V gene lookup returns CDR1 MDHEN and CDR2 SYDVKM. The CDR3 sequence is 13 residues long. The V gene lost 8 bases and the J gene lost 4 bases, with 12 bases spanning the gap. The DNA for the CDR3 is TGTGCCAGCGGAAGGACAGTTAATCAGCCCCAGCATTTT. Amino acid sequence: CASGRTVNQPQHF.

The chain uses TRBV4-2 and TRBJ2-7; D is ambiguous. V gave up 0 bases and J gave up 6 bases, with 12 bases separating them. CDR1 is LGHNA, CDR2 YNFKEQ, per germline. The CDR3 runs 14 residues. DNA for the CDR3: TGTGCCAGCAGCCAAGAGTCCAAGTCGAGCGAGCAGTACTTC. Translation: CASSQESKSSEQYF.

The chain joins TRBV5-1 to TRBJ2-1; D is possibly TRBD2 (5 bases). This CDR3 spans 15 amino acids. V was clipped by 5 bases and J by 4 bases, with 16 bases between them. CDR1 and CDR2 from the germline V gene are SGHRS and YFSETQ. The CDR3 coding sequence is TGCGCCAGCAGGCCGGGCGGACGGGAATACAATGAGCAGTTCTTC. This gives the protein CASRPGGREYNEQFF.